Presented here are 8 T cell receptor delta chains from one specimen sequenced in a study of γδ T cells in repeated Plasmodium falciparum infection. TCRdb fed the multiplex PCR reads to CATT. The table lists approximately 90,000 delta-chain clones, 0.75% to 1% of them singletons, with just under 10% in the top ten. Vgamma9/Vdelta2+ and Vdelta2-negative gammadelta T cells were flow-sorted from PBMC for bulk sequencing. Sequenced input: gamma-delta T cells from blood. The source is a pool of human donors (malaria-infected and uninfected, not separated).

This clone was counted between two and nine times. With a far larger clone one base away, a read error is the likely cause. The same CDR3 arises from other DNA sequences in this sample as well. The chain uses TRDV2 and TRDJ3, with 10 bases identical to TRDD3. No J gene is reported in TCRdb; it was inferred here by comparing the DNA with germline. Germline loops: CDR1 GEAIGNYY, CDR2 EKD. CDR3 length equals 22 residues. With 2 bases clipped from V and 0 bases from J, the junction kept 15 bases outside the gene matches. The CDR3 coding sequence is TGTGCCTGTGACAGAGAGTTTGGTGGGGGATACCCGAGCTCCTGGGACACCCGACAGATGTTTTTC. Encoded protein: CACDREFGGGYPSSWDTRQMFF.

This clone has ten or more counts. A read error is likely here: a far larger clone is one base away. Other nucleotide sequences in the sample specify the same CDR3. The CDR3 loop reads CACDTLPPGGYGSTDKLIF. The DNA of the CDR3 is TGTGCCTGTGACACCCTGCCCCCTGGGGGATACGGAAGCACCGATAAACTCATCTTT. V usage is TRDV2 and J usage is TRDJ1; 12 bases are shared with TRDD3. The CDR3 is 19 amino acids. The germline V gene has CDR1 GEAIGNYY and CDR2 EKD. The trim removed 0 bases at V and 1 base at J, leaving 11 bases unmatched.

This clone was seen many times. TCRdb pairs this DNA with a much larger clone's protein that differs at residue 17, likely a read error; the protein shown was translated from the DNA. The CDR3 DNA reads TGTGCTCTTGGGGAGACTCTCCGACTGGGGGATCTATACACCGATAAACCCATCTTT. Protein: CALGETLRLGDLYTDKPIF. A V gene of TRDV1 was called, but no J gene was assigned; the DNA was not compared with TRDD3, the D call given in the table. The CDR3 spans 19 residues. Germline V gene sequence: CDR1 TSWWSYY, CDR2 QGS.

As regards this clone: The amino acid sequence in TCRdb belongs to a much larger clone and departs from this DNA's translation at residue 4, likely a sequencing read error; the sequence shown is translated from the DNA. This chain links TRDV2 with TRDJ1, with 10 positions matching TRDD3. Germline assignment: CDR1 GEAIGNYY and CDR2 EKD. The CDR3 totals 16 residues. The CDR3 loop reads CACYTSRGIRDDKLIF. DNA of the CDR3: TGTGCCTGTTACACAAGTCGGGGGATACGAGACGATAAACTCATCTTT.

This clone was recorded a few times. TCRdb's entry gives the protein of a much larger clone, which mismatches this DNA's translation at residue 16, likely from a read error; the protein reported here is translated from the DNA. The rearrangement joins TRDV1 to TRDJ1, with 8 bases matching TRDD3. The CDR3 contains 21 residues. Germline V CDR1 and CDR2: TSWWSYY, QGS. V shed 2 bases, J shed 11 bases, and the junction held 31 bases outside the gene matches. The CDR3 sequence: CALGERYFNTIRDTRAVNLIF. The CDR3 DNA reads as TGTGCTCTTGGGGAAAGGTATTTTAATACTATAAGGGATACGAGAGCGGTGAATCTCATCTTT.

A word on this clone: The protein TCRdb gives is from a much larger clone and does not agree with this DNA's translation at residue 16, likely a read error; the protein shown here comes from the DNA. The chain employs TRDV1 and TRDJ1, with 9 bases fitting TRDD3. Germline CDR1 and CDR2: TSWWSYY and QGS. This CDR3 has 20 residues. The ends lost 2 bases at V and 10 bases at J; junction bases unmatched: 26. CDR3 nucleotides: TGTGCTCTTGGGGAAGGCCTTCCTGGGTGGGGGATATACGCTCAGCATGGACTCATCTTT. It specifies CALGEGLPGWGIYAQHGLIF.

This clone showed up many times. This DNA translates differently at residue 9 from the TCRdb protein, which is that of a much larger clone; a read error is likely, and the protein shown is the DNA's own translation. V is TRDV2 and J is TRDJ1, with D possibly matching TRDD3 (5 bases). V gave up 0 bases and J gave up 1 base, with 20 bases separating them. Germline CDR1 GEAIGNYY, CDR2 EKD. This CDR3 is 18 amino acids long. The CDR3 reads CACDTVSRRGGGTDKLIF. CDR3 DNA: TGTGCCTGTGACACCGTTTCCCGACGGGGGGGGGGCACCGATAAACTCATCTTT.

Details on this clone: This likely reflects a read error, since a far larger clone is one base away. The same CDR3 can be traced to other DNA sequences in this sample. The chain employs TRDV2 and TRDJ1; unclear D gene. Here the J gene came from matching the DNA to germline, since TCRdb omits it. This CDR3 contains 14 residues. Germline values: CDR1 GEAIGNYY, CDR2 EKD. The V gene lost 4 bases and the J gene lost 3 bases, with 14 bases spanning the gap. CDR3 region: CACDLIMRADKLIF. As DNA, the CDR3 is TGTGCCTGTGATCTGATCATGAGGGCCGATAAACTCATCTTT.